This TCR beta chain was recovered during a study of OX40 agonist ivuxolimab in advanced cancers. Across the study: With ivuxolimab, an agonistic anti-OX40 (CD134) antibody, patients were treated. Of mixed ages from about 20 to 80 and averaging about 60 years, the group was approximately 80% male. Study conclusions and caveats: Fewer expanded clones were found on average in CD4+ than in CD8+ T cells.

This CDR3 contains 15 residues. Trimming took 4 bases from V and 3 from J, leaving 14 bases between them. CDR1 and CDR2 (germline): SGHNT, YYREEE (reference sequence). The timepoints at which blood was sampled were baseline, cycle 4 day 1, and cycle 7 day 1. This clone was counted once. Antigen unknown. The data were produced by immunoSEQ multiplex PCR, yet TCRdb's version contains in-frame clones alone and is incomplete. The profile covers 80,000 to 100,000 clones, with around 90% appearing a single time and approximately 0.8% taken by the ten largest. Source: CD4+ or CD8+ T cells sorted from blood, taken in a trial of the OX40 agonist ivuxolimab. J is TRBJ1-3 and V is TRBV5-4; the D is unclear. The source is an adult with an advanced solid tumor such as melanoma, head and neck, liver or kidney cancer. CDR3 in amino acids: CASSPLSGFGNTIYF. Here the CDR3 DNA reads TGTGCCAGCAGCCCATTGTCGGGCTTTGGAAACACCATATATTTT.